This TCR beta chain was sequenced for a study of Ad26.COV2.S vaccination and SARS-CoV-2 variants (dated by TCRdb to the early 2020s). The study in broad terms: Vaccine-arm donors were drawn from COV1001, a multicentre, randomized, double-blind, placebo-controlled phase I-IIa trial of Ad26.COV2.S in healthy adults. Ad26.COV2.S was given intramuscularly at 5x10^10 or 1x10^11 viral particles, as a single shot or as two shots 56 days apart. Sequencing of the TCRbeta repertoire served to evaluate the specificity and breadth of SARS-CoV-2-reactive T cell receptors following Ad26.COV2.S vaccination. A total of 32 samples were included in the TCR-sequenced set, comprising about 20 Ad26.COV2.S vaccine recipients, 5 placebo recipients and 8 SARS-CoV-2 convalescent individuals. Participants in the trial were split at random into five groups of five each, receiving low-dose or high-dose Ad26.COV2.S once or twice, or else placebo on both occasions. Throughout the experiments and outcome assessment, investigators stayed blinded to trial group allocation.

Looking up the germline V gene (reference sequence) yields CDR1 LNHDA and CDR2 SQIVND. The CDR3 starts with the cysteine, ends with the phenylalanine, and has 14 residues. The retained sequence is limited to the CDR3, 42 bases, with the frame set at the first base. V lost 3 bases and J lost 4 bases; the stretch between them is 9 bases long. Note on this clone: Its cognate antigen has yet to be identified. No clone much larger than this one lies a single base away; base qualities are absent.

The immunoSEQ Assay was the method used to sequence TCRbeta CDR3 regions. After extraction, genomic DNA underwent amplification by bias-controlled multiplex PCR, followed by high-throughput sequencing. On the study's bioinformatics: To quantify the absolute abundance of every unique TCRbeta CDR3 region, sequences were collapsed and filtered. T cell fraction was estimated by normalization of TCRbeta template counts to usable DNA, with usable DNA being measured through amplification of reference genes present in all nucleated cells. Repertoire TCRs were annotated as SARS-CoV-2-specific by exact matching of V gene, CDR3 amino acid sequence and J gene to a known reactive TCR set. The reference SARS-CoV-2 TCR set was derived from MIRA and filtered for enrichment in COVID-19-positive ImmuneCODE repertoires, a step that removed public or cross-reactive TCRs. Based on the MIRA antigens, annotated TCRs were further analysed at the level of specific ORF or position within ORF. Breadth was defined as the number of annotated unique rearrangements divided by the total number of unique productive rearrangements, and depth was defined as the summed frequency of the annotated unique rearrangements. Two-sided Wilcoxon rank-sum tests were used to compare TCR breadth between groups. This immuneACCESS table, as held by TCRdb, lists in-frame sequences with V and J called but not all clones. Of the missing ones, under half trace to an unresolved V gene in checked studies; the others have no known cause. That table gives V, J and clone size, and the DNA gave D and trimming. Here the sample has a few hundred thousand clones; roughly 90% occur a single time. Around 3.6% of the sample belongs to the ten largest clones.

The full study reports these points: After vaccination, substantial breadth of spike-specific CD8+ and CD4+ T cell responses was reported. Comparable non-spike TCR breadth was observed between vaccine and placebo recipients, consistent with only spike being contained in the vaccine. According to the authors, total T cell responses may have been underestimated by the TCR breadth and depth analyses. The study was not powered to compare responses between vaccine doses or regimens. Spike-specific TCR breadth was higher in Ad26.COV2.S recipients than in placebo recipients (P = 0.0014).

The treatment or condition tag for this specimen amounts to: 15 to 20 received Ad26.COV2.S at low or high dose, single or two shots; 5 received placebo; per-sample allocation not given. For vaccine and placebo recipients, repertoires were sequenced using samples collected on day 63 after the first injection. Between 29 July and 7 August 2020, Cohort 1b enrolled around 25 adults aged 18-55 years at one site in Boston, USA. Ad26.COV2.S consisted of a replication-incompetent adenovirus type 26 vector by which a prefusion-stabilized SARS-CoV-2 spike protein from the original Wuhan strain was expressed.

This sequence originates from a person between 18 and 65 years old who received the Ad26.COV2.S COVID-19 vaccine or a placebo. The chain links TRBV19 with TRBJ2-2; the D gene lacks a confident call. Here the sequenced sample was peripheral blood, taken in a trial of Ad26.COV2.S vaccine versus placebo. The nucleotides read TGTGCCAGTAGTATTACGTCCGGCACCGGGGAGCTGTTTTTT. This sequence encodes CASSITSGTGELFF.